A single sample gave rise to the 19 T cell receptor beta chains below, sequenced in a study of T cell responses to AZD1222 COVID-19 vaccine. The method was immunoSEQ multiplex PCR; TCRdb's version includes in-frame clones alone and lacks a portion of them. Of around 150,000 clones detected, around 90% appear once; the ten largest clones hold roughly 1.3%. The sample in question was peripheral blood, obtained on day 0 of AZD1222 vaccination. All receptors come from an adult in good health.

The gene calls are TRBV7-9 and TRBJ2-3, with a weak D call TRBD2 (6 bases). V lost 4 bases, J lost 0 bases, and 14 bases lay in between. The CDR3 loop spans 16 amino acids. The germline V gene has CDR1 SEHNR and CDR2 FQNEAQ (reference sequence). The CDR3 DNA sequence: TGTGCCAGCAGCTACCCGAATGGGACTAGCACAGATACGCAGTATTTT. It translates to CASSYPNGTSTDTQYF.

This clone was counted once. This sequence joins TRBV7-2 and TRBJ2-1; 15 nucleotides match TRBD2. The length of the CDR3 is 16 residues. The V segment lost 6 bases and the J segment 9 bases; nucleotides outside the gene matches: 9. The germline V gene has CDR1 SGHTA and CDR2 FQGNSA. The CDR3 DNA reads TGTGCCAGCAGGCTAGGACTAGCGGGGGGGAAGGGTGAGCAGTTCTTC. This codes for CASRLGLAGGKGEQFF. Complete variable domain (other parts from reference TRBV7-2 and TRBJ2-1): GAGVSQSPSNKVTEKGKDVELRCDPISGHTALYWYRQSLGQGLEFLIYFQGNSAPDKSGLPSDRFSAERTGGSVSTLTIQRTQQEDSAVYLCASRLGLAGGKGEQFFGPGTRLTVL.

This chain connects TRBV5-6 to TRBJ2-1, with TRBD2 matching over 8 bases. Trimming removed 4 bases from V and 9 bases from J; junction bases left unmatched: 3. The CDR3 is made up of 12 amino acids. Germline V gives CDR1 SGHDT, CDR2 YYEEEE. The CDR3 coding sequence is TGTGCCAGCAGCGGGACTAGTCCTGAGCAGTTCTTC. Amino acids: CASSGTSPEQFF.

V gene TRBV5-1 combines with J gene TRBJ1-1; D might be TRBD1 (6 bases). Trimming stripped 3 bases from V and 1 base from J, with 10 bases between. The germline V gene encodes CDR1 SGHRS and CDR2 YFSETQ. This CDR3 has 14 amino acids. The CDR3 loop reads CASSWGTRNTEAFF. In DNA, the CDR3 is TGCGCCAGCAGCTGGGGGACAAGGAACACTGAAGCTTTCTTT.

This sequence joins TRBV27 and TRBJ2-3; possible D gene TRBD2, 5 bases. This CDR3 contains 17 residues. Germline CDR1 MNHEY, CDR2 SMNVEV (reference sequence). Trimming shortened V by 5 bases and J by 0 bases, and 18 bases separated the two germline ends. The CDR3 coding sequence is TGTGCCAGCAGTCCCCCTTCCCGGACGGGGAGCACAGATACGCAGTATTTT. Its protein is CASSPPSRTGSTDTQYF.

For the CDR3, the DNA is TGCAGCGTTGAAGACGGGGAGGGTGATACGCAGTATTTT. Its translation is CSVEDGEGDTQYF. The chain combines TRBV29-1 with TRBJ2-3, with 7 bases aligning to TRBD2. CDR1 SQVTM and CDR2 ANQGSEA come from the germline V gene. This CDR3 has 13 residues. J was trimmed by 6 bases and V by 0 bases; bases with no gene match: 3.

This rearrangement joins TRBV4-1 to TRBJ2-7, with 7 nucleotides matching TRBD1. V shed 1 base, J shed 0 bases, and the junction held 6 bases outside the gene matches. The CDR3 is 16 amino acids. Germline values: CDR1 MGHRA, CDR2 YSYEKL. The CDR3 DNA follows: TGCGCCAGCAGCCAAGGCAGAGGGACAGCCTCCTACGAGCAGTACTTC. It codes for CASSQGRGTASYEQYF.

The V call is TRBV2, the J call TRBJ2-7, with D hard to call. CDR3 length: 10 residues. The V gene's germline CDR1 is SNHLY and CDR2 FYNNEI. V lost 4 bases and J 4 bases, leaving 2 bases between the germline ends. This CDR3 reads CASSGYEQYF. The CDR3 bases are TGTGCCAGCAGTGGTTACGAGCAGTACTTC.

The sample holds one count of this clone. The chain is built from TRBV19 and TRBJ2-3; D is unresolved. Deletions cut 3 bases from V and 7 bases from J, with 11 bases between. Germline V CDR1 and CDR2: LNHDA, SQIVND (reference sequence). CDR3 length: 13 residues. The CDR3 loop is CASSINMMNTQYF. Written as DNA, the CDR3 is TGTGCCAGTAGTATCAACATGATGAATACGCAGTATTTT.

DNA for the CDR3: TGTGCCAGCACCCCCTCTAGACTAGCGGGGGGCCCCACTTCCTACAATGAGCAGTTCTTC. Translating gives CASTPSRLAGGPTSYNEQFF. The genes are TRBV2 and TRBJ2-1; TRBD2 matches at 13 bases. V trimming: 7 bases; J trimming: 1 base; junction bases outside the gene matches: 16. The CDR3 is 20 residues long. Germline CDR1 is SNHLY and CDR2 is FYNNEI.

The chain couples TRBV6-1 to TRBJ1-1; D is ambiguous. With 2 bases removed from V and 5 bases from J, the gap between germline ends came to 6 bases. This CDR3 region has 12 residues. Germline CDR1 is MNHNS and CDR2 is SASEGT. DNA of the CDR3: TGTGCCAGCAGTGAATTCGAAACTGAAGCTTTCTTT. Amino acids: CASSEFETEAFF.

This chain links TRBV5-1 with TRBJ2-5; D might be TRBD2 (6 bases). Germline lookup yields CDR1 SGHRS and CDR2 YFSETQ. CDR3 length: 15 amino acids. V was trimmed by 0 bases and J by 5 bases, leaving 14 bases between them. The CDR3: CASSLGLPGAETQYF. CDR3 coding DNA: TGCGCCAGCAGCTTGGGACTGCCGGGAGCCGAGACCCAGTACTTC. The full variable domain, with the rest looked up from reference TRBV5-1 and TRBJ2-5, is KAGVTQTPRYLIKTRGQQVTLSCSPISGHRSVSWYQQTPGQGLQFLFEYFSETQRNKGNFPGRFSGRQFSNSRSEMNVSTLELGDSALYLCASSLGLPGAETQYFGPGTRLLVL.

The rearrangement uses TRBV27 and TRBJ2-2, with a tentative D call TRBD2 (5 bases). The CDR3 extends over 15 amino acids. V was shortened by 0 bases and J by 1 base, with 6 bases between the two germline ends. The germline CDR1 and CDR2 sequences are MNHEY and SMNVEV (reference sequence). The CDR3 DNA is TGTGCCAGCAGTTTATCAGCGGTGAACACCGGGGAGCTGTTTTTT. Translation: CASSLSAVNTGELFF.

J is TRBJ2-3 and V is TRBV15; D gene unclear. V lost 6 bases, J lost 5 bases, and 12 bases lay in between. Germline CDR1 LNHNV, CDR2 YYDKDF (reference sequence). The CDR3 sequence is 13 residues long. The CDR3 DNA follows: TGTGCCACCAGTCCTTCTAGGTTAGATACGCAGTATTTT. Protein product: CATSPSRLDTQYF. The variable domain in full, with the rest retrieved from reference TRBV15 and TRBJ2-3, is DAMVIQNPRYQVTQFGKPVTLSCSQTLNHNVMYWYQQKSSQAPKLLFHYYDKDFNNEADTPDNFQSRRPNTSFCFLDIRSPGLGDTAMYLCATSPSRLDTQYFGPGTRLTVL.

The chain recombines TRBV7-9 with TRBJ2-2; TRBD2 matches 11 bases. V was clipped by 6 bases and J by 2 bases; unmatched bases: 2. Germline CDR1 reads SEHNR; CDR2 reads FQNEAQ (reference sequence). CDR3 length: 15 amino acids. The CDR3, as DNA: TGTGCCAGCAGGACTAGCGGGGTTAACACCGGGGAGCTGTTTTTT. Its translation is CASRTSGVNTGELFF.

This chain links TRBV18 with TRBJ2-5; the D gene could be TRBD1 or TRBD2 (6 bases each). The CDR3 spans 14 residues. CDR1 is KGHSH and CDR2 is LQKENI in the germline V gene. V was cut by 3 bases and J by 4 bases, with 12 bases left in between. CDR3 amino acids: CASSPSGGRETQYF. As DNA, the CDR3 is TGTGCCAGCTCACCTAGTGGGGGGCGAGAGACCCAGTACTTC.

J is TRBJ1-5 and V is TRBV4-1; perhaps TRBD1 as D (6 bases). CDR1 and CDR2 from the germline V gene are MGHRA and YSYEKL. CDR3 length equals 16 residues. The ends were cut back, 0 bases at V and 4 bases at J, with 13 bases in the middle. The CDR3 sequence: CASSQDGPRGNQPQHF. The CDR3 DNA is TGCGCCAGCAGCCAAGATGGCCCCAGGGGAAATCAGCCCCAGCATTTT.

V is TRBV27 and J is TRBJ2-7; the D call may be TRBD1 or TRBD2 (5 bases each). V was cut by 9 bases and J by 4 bases, with 16 bases left in between. The germline V gene encodes CDR1 MNHEY and CDR2 SMNVEV (reference sequence). The CDR3 runs 13 residues. CDR3 residues: CASGGETSYEQYF. CDR3 coding DNA: TGTGCCAGTGGGGGAGAGACCTCTTACGAGCAGTACTTC.

The rearrangement uses TRBV29-1 and TRBJ2-2, with D tentatively TRBD1 (6 bases). The CDR3 length is 11 residues. CDR1 SQVTM and CDR2 ANQGSEA come from the germline V gene. V was clipped by 7 bases and J by 7 bases, with 10 bases between them. CDR3 in DNA: TGCAGCGCGATACAGGGCGGGGAGCTGTTTTTT. Translated: CSAIQGGELFF.